Each of the 3 T cell receptor beta chains below was sequenced from the same sample in a study of graft-versus-host responses after intestinal transplantation. Some clones are missing from TCRdb's copy, which holds only in-frame ones; the method was immunoSEQ multiplex PCR. Here the sample spans roughly 100,000 clones, 80% to 95% being singletons. These receptors have no known antigen. The starting material was unstimulated CD8+ T cells sorted from spleen or lymph node cells, obtained before intestinal transplant. All receptors come from a human donor who received an intestinal transplant.

J is TRBJ2-2 and V is TRBV9; TRBD2 matches 10 bases. Germline CDR1 is SGDLS and CDR2 is YYNGEE. V lost 4 bases and J lost 4; bases outside the gene matches: 4. This CDR3 is 15 amino acids long. In nucleotides, the CDR3 is TGTGCCAGCAGCAATAGCGGGGGGTTCACCGGGGAGCTGTTTTTT. The encoded protein is CASSNSGGFTGELFF.

This rearrangement joins TRBV27 to TRBJ1-3; D gene unclear. The CDR3 has 15 amino acids. Trimming pared 0 bases from V and 7 bases from J, leaving 13 bases between. Germline V gives CDR1 MNHEY, CDR2 SMNVEV (reference sequence). This CDR3 is CASSLSAGFGNTIYF. CDR3 nucleotides: TGTGCCAGCAGTTTATCGGCGGGGTTTGGGAACACCATATATTTT.

The rearrangement uses TRBV2 and TRBJ1-2, with D maybe TRBD1 (5 bases). This CDR3 contains 14 residues. The germline gives CDR1 SNHLY, CDR2 FYNNEI. V was trimmed by 6 bases and J by 3 bases, leaving 14 bases between them. This chain's CDR3 is CASSEGPQHYGYTF. In nucleotides, the CDR3 is TGTGCCAGCAGCGAGGGACCACAGCACTATGGCTACACCTTC.